This T cell receptor beta chain was captured by sequencing in a study of cytomegalovirus exposure and HLA in healthy donors. Both 60 Vbeta primers and 13 Jbeta primers went into the PCR. Sequencing was performed with immunoSEQ multiplex PCR; in TCRdb, only in-frame clones are kept and a portion is missing. The data contain about 150,000 clones, more than 70% of them singletons. Sequenced: PBMCs. This sequence was found in a boy aged 2 to 10 in good health and CMV-seronegative.

The CDR3 loop is CASSSGQGAYNEQFF. As DNA, the CDR3 is TGTGCCAGCAGCTCTGGACAGGGGGCGTACAATGAGCAGTTCTTC. The chain has TRBV7-3 and TRBJ2-1, with 11 positions matching TRBD1. The CDR3 is 15 amino acids. Germline CDR1 reads SGHTA; CDR2 reads FQGTGA. The ends lost 4 bases at V and 4 bases at J; junction bases unmatched: 3.